The 30 T cell receptor beta chains given below trace back to one sample, sequenced in a study of blood T cells in healthy people across ages. The authors ran a second PCR of 7 to 11 cycles using a sample-barcoded 5' primer and a J-beta primer mix. MiXCR was run by TCRdb on the 5' RACE reads, yielding one entry per CDR3 protein. The repertoire holds roughly 1,300,000 distinct CDR3 sequences, with approximately 59% as singletons. The sample taken for sequencing was blood. The receptor set was obtained from a man in his late teens or twenties in good health.

This sequence joins TRBV2 and TRBJ2-7, with 10 positions matching TRBD1. The ends lost 6 bases at V and 3 bases at J; junction bases unmatched: 8. CDR1 SNHLY and CDR2 FYNNEI come from the germline V gene. The CDR3 spans 15 residues. In DNA, the CDR3 is TGTGCCAGCAGAGAAAGTCGGGACAGGGGCTACGAGCAGTACTTC. This codes for CASRESRDRGYEQYF.

The V and J genes are TRBV2 and TRBJ2-6, with 7 bases matching TRBD2. Trimming removed 7 bases from V and 1 base from J; junction bases left unmatched: 4. Germline-derived CDR1 and CDR2 are SNHLY and FYNNEI. The CDR3 is 15 residues long. As DNA, the CDR3 is TGTGCCAGCATGAGGGAGGGTTCTGGGGCCAACGTCCTGACTTTC. Its translation: CASMREGSGANVLTF.

The V call is TRBV7-9, the J call TRBJ1-1; D uncertain. There are 15 residues in the CDR3. Trimming took 1 base from V and 4 from J, leaving 13 bases between them. In germline, CDR1 is SEHNR, CDR2 FQNEAQ (reference sequence). The CDR3 sequence is CASSLVTEESTEAFF. The CDR3 nucleotides are TGTGCCAGCAGCTTAGTTACGGAGGAAAGCACTGAAGCTTTCTTT.

This rearrangement joins TRBV12-3 or TRBV12-4 to TRBJ2-7; D is possibly TRBD1 (5 bases). The CDR3 covers 17 residues. Trimming removed 4 bases at V and 0 bases at J, with 19 bases between. The CDR3 is CASSWGHGRRLSYEQYF. CDR3 nucleotides: TGTGCCAGCAGTTGGGGCCACGGACGGCGCCTCTCCTACGAGCAGTACTTC.

V is TRBV5-1 and J is TRBJ2-3, with 10 bases identical to TRBD2. V lost 4 bases to trimming and J lost 2 bases; unmatched junction nucleotides: 7. This CDR3 region has 16 residues. Germline lookup yields CDR1 SGHRS and CDR2 YFSETQ. CDR3 protein: CASSLGLAEPTDTQYF. The CDR3 DNA reads as TGCGCCAGCAGCCTTGGACTAGCGGAACCCACAGATACGCAGTATTTT. The variable domain in full, completed from reference TRBV5-1 and TRBJ2-3, reads KAGVTQTPRYLIKTRGQQVTLSCSPISGHRSVSWYQQTPGQGLQFLFEYFSETQRNKGNFPGRFSGRQFSNSRSEMNVSTLELGDSALYLCASSLGLAEPTDTQYFGPGTRLTVL.

This clonotype was recorded a few times. The rearrangement uses TRBV29-1 and TRBJ2-7; D remains unclear. Germline CDR1 reads SQVTM; CDR2 reads ANQGSEA. The CDR3 runs 11 residues. Trimming took 7 bases from V and 3 from J, leaving 10 bases between them. The CDR3 region is CSALFGYEQYF. The CDR3 DNA follows: TGCAGCGCCCTTTTTGGCTACGAGCAGTACTTC.

This sequence joins TRBV20-1 and TRBJ2-5; D possibly corresponds to TRBD2 (5 bases). Germline CDR1 is DFQATT and CDR2 is SNEGSKA (reference sequence). This CDR3 has 14 amino acids. V dropped 6 bases and J dropped 2 bases, with 16 bases sitting between them. The CDR3 DNA sequence: TGCAGTGCCGCCCTAGCTCGTTGGCAAGAGACCCAGTACTTC. This codes for CSAALARWQETQYF.

V usage is TRBV29-1 and J usage is TRBJ2-3; TRBD1 agrees at 9 bases. The germline gives CDR1 SQVTM, CDR2 ANQGSEA. The trim removed 8 bases at V and 3 bases at J, leaving 6 bases unmatched. The CDR3 length is 13 residues. The CDR3 spells CSSGTGRTDTQYF. CDR3 DNA: TGCAGCTCCGGGACAGGGAGGACAGATACGCAGTATTTT.

The DNA for the CDR3 is TGTGCCAGCAGCACCCGACTAGCCTCCTACAATGAGCAGTTCTTC. Amino acid sequence: CASSTRLASYNEQFF. The chain couples TRBV7-2 to TRBJ2-1; 7 bases are a match to TRBD2. Germline CDR1 and CDR2: SGHTA and FQGNSA. This CDR3 has 15 amino acids. V trimming: 5 bases; J trimming: 0 bases; junction bases outside the gene matches: 4.

The chain couples TRBV5-1 to TRBJ2-7; 8 bases are shared with TRBD1. The CDR3 totals 18 residues. Per germline, CDR1 SGHRS and CDR2 YFSETQ. The V and J ends lost 0 bases and 3 bases, in that order; junction bases with no gene match: 14. The CDR3 here is CASSLVPLTGQGLYEQYF. DNA of the CDR3: TGCGCCAGCAGCTTGGTTCCGTTAACCGGACAGGGTCTCTACGAGCAGTACTTC.

The V call is TRBV21-1, the J call TRBJ2-3; the table's TRBD1 call for D was not verified on the DNA. TRBV21-1 constitutes a pseudogene. The CDR3 is made up of 17 amino acids. The CDR3, as DNA: TGTGCCAGCAGCAAAGCTTGTCAGGGGGCGCCCCCCGATACGCAGTATTTT. It translates to CASSKACQGAPPDTQYF.

This clonotype showed up just a few times. CDR3 sequence: CAISTDRGTGELFF. CDR3 in DNA: TGTGCCATCAGCACGGACAGGGGCACCGGGGAGCTGTTTTTT. V gene TRBV10-3 combines with J gene TRBJ2-2; 9 bases fit TRBD1. Losses at the gene ends were 6 bases for V and 4 bases for J; bases not matched to a gene: 3. The CDR3 extends over 14 amino acids. Germline V gene lookup returns CDR1 ENHRY and CDR2 SYGVKD.

The gene calls are TRBV6-5 and TRBJ2-7, with 8 bases aligning to TRBD1. The J call may not be correct, given that the DNA end is closer to TRBJ2-5. The CDR3 is 16 residues long. The germline V gene encodes CDR1 MNHEY and CDR2 SVGAGI. CDR3 sequence (DNA): TGTGCCAGCAGTTACATCCCAGGGGGCAGTGGAGAGACCCAGTACTTC. This gives the protein CASSYIPGGSGETQYF.

The chain has TRBV6-6 and TRBJ1-4; D might be TRBD1 (6 bases). The CDR3 covers 15 residues. V gave up 2 bases and J gave up 7 bases, with 14 bases separating them. CDR1 MNHNY and CDR2 SVGAGI come from the germline V gene (reference sequence). CDR3 sequence: CASSYGGAGFEKLFF. CDR3 nucleotide sequence: TGTGCCAGCAGTTACGGGGGGGCAGGGTTTGAAAAACTGTTTTTT.

The chain joins TRBV6-6 to TRBJ2-3; no clear D. The CDR3 is made up of 13 amino acids. Germline V gene lookup returns CDR1 MNHNY and CDR2 SVGAGI (reference sequence). V was trimmed by 6 bases and J by 6 bases, leaving 13 bases between them. CDR3: CASSRPLVDTQYF. Written as DNA, the CDR3 is TGTGCCAGCAGCCGTCCCCTCGTGGATACGCAGTATTTT.

The genes are TRBV10-3 and TRBJ2-1; 7 positions match TRBD1. V was clipped by 6 bases and J by 8 bases; unmatched bases: 10. The CDR3 is 14 amino acids. The germline V gene has CDR1 ENHRY and CDR2 SYGVKD. Here the CDR3 DNA reads TGTGCCATCAGCAACAGGGGTACAGTCGATGAGCAGTTCTTC. Translation: CAISNRGTVDEQFF.

The rearrangement links TRBV10-1 to TRBJ1-2; D call uncertain. The CDR3 sequence is 13 residues long. Germline V gene sequence: CDR1 WNHNN, CDR2 SYGVQD (reference sequence). Deletions cut 8 bases from V and 4 bases from J, with 14 bases between. The chain's CDR3 is CASPPGESYGYTF. In nucleotides, the CDR3 is TGCGCCAGCCCGCCCGGGGAGAGCTATGGCTACACCTTC.

This clonotype was recorded at least ten times. The chain carries TRBV10-3 and TRBJ2-1; 12 nucleotides match TRBD2. Losses at the gene ends were 3 bases for V and 6 bases for J; bases not matched to a gene: 6. The CDR3 has 16 amino acids. Germline assignment: CDR1 ENHRY and CDR2 SYGVKD. Here the CDR3 reads CAISEGRTSGTNEQFF. DNA for the CDR3: TGTGCCATCAGTGAAGGGCGGACTAGCGGGACCAATGAGCAGTTCTTC.

The sample holds a few counts of this clonotype. The chain has TRBV3-1 and TRBJ1-1, with D possibly matching TRBD1 (5 bases). Trimming removed 1 base from V and 10 bases from J, with 22 bases in between. Germline CDR1 and CDR2: LGHDT and YNNKEL (reference sequence). This CDR3 has 16 residues. The CDR3 region is CASSQASEGIPLAAFF. Here the CDR3 DNA reads TGTGCCAGCAGCCAAGCGTCCGAGGGGATTCCGCTTGCAGCTTTCTTT.

V gene TRBV10-2 combines with J gene TRBJ2-7; no clear D. The V and J ends lost 2 bases and 2 bases respectively, with 10 bases between them. CDR1 WSHSY and CDR2 SAAADI come from the germline V gene. CDR3 length: 14 amino acids. The CDR3 protein is CASSEPENPYEQYF. The CDR3 coding sequence is TGCGCCAGCAGTGAGCCGGAAAATCCCTACGAGCAGTACTTC.

This clonotype was seen many times. V is TRBV4-2 and J is TRBJ2-1; D possibly matches TRBD1 or TRBD2 (7 bases each). V lost 1 base and J lost 9, with 16 bases in between. The CDR3 length is 15 residues. Germline lookup yields CDR1 LGHNA and CDR2 YNFKEQ. The CDR3 nucleotides are TGTGCCAGCAGCCAAGTTGGGGGAGGGGGCGGTGAGCAGTTCTTC. Encoded protein: CASSQVGGGGGEQFF.

This clonotype was detected only a few times. The CDR3 nucleotides are TGTGCCACCAGCAGAGATAGGGGGGCATTACCCTATGGCTACACCTTC. Translating it yields CATSRDRGALPYGYTF. The chain recombines TRBV15 with TRBJ1-2, with D maybe TRBD1 (6 bases). The CDR3 contains 16 residues. Germline CDR1 is LNHNV and CDR2 is YYDKDF (reference sequence). Deletions cut 0 bases from V and 4 bases from J, with 15 bases between. Supplemented by reference TRBV15 and TRBJ1-2, the full variable domain reads DAMVIQNPRYQVTQFGKPVTLSCSQTLNHNVMYWYQQKSSQAPKLLFHYYDKDFNNEADTPDNFQSRRPNTSFCFLDIRSPGLGDTAMYLCATSRDRGALPYGYTFGSGTRLTVV.

This chain links TRBV11-2 with TRBJ1-1, with TRBD1 identical over 9 bases. Germline values: CDR1 SGHAT, CDR2 FQNNGV. V was clipped by 6 bases and J by 5 bases; unmatched bases: 4. The CDR3 contains 13 residues. The CDR3 nucleotides read TGTGCCAGCAGTAACAGGGGGCTTACTGAAGCTTTCTTT. Its protein product is CASSNRGLTEAFF.

The V call is TRBV6-6, the J call TRBJ2-4; tentatively, D is TRBD1 (6 bases). The CDR3 is 16 amino acids. Trimming shortened V by 5 bases and J by 2 bases, and 16 bases separated the two germline ends. Germline V gene lookup returns CDR1 MNHNY and CDR2 SVGAGI (reference sequence). The CDR3 nucleotides read TGTGCCAGCAGTACGGGGCCCGACAGGACCAAAAACATTCAGTACTTC. This encodes CASSTGPDRTKNIQYF.

This clonotype was counted a few times. This sequence joins TRBV25-1 and TRBJ2-7; 7 bases fit TRBD2. CDR3 length equals 15 residues. In germline, CDR1 is MGHDK, CDR2 SYGVNS. The V segment lost 4 bases and the J segment 1 base; nucleotides outside the gene matches: 7. CDR3 protein: CASSARTGGSYEQYF. The CDR3 DNA is TGTGCCAGCAGTGCTAGGACGGGGGGATCCTACGAGCAGTACTTC.

This clonotype has a handful of counts. V and J are TRBV4-1 and TRBJ2-3; 13 bases agree with TRBD2. J was trimmed by 6 bases and V by 3 bases; bases with no gene match: 9. CDR1 MGHRA and CDR2 YSYEKL come from the germline V gene. This CDR3 has 17 amino acids. The CDR3 here is CASSHPGTSGDRDTQYF. The CDR3 nucleotides are TGCGCCAGCAGCCACCCCGGGACTAGCGGGGACCGGGATACGCAGTATTTT.

V and J are TRBV3-1 and TRBJ1-2; D is ambiguous. The CDR3 contains 15 residues. From germline, CDR1 is LGHDT and CDR2 YNNKEL (reference sequence). V lost 0 bases, J lost 4 bases, and 12 bases lay in between. CDR3 sequence (DNA): TGTGCCAGCAGCCAAGAACATCCGGTTCCCTATGGCTACACCTTC. Amino acid sequence: CASSQEHPVPYGYTF.

This chain connects TRBV28 to TRBJ1-1, with D unclear. With 6 bases removed from V and 0 bases from J, the gap between germline ends came to 14 bases. The CDR3 loop spans 15 amino acids. Germline V gene data show CDR1 as MDHEN and CDR2 as SYDVKM. The CDR3 DNA reads as TGTGCCAGCAGCCCAATAACCACCATGAACACTGAAGCTTTCTTT. Its translation: CASSPITTMNTEAFF.

The J gene is TRBJ2-1, the V gene TRBV3-1; D might be TRBD1 (5 bases). V was cut by 0 bases and J by 6 bases, with 15 bases left in between. Germline CDR1 LGHDT, CDR2 YNNKEL (reference sequence). CDR3 length: 16 residues. CDR3 DNA sequence: TGTGCCAGCAGCCAAGAGATGCAGGGCTGGGGCAATGAGCAGTTCTTC. Its translation is CASSQEMQGWGNEQFF.

J is TRBJ2-4 and V is TRBV6-2 or TRBV6-3; D might be TRBD2 (6 bases). CDR1 is MNHEY and CDR2 is SVGEGT in the germline V gene. Trimming removed 7 bases from V and 1 base from J, with 8 bases in between. CDR3 length: 13 residues. In nucleotides, the CDR3 is TGTGCCAGCAACCGGGGGGCCAAAAACATTCAGTACTTC. Translated: CASNRGAKNIQYF.